The 3 T cell receptor beta chains presented below share a single source sample, sequenced in a study of shared clonotypes between healthy human individuals. Libraries were prepared by immunoSEQ multiplex PCR; TCRdb keeps only in-frame clonotypes and omits some of them. The sample yields about 2.5 million clones, less than 95% seen once. Sequenced material: naive CD4+ T cells from PBMCs. The subset was: CD45RA+ positively selected. The receptor set was obtained from a man between 18 and 29 years old in good health. Some clones in this sample may be carry-over from other donors' samples.

The gene calls are TRBV6-5 and TRBJ2-7; D might be TRBD1 (5 bases). CDR1 is MNHEY, CDR2 SVGAGI, per germline. Trimming left V 6 bases short and J 2 bases short, with 17 bases between. The CDR3 is 15 residues long. CDR3 protein: CASRPTPRQTYEQYF. The CDR3 bases are TGTGCCAGCAGACCTACGCCGAGACAGACCTACGAGCAGTACTTC.

The chain links TRBV7-9 to TRBJ1-5; D may be TRBD1 (5 bases). The V end lost 4 bases, the J end lost 0 bases, and 10 bases lay between the germline ends. The CDR3 loop spans 15 amino acids. Germline loops: CDR1 SEHNR, CDR2 FQNEAQ (reference sequence). The CDR3 sequence: CASSSQGGSNQPQHF. The CDR3 DNA reads as TGTGCCAGCAGCTCTCAGGGCGGTAGCAATCAGCCCCAGCATTTT.

This chain joins TRBV19 and TRBJ1-2; D ambiguous. In germline, CDR1 is LNHDA, CDR2 SQIVND (reference sequence). The CDR3 consists of 15 residues. Trimming shortened V by 5 bases and J by 0 bases, and 13 bases separated the two germline ends. The CDR3 reads CASSFWYRSNYGYTF. CDR3 nucleotide sequence: TGTGCCAGTAGTTTTTGGTACAGATCTAACTATGGCTACACCTTC.